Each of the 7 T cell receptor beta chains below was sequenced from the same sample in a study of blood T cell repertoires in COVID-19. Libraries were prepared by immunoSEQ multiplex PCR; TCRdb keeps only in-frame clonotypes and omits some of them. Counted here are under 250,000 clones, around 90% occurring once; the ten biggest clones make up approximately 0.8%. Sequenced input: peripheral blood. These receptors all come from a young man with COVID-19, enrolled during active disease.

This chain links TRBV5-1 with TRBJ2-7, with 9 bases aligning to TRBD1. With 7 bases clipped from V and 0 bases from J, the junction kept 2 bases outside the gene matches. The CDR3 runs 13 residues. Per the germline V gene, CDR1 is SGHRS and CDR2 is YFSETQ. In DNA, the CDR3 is TGCGCCAGCGGGACAGGGAGCTCCTACGAGCAGTACTTC. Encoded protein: CASGTGSSYEQYF.

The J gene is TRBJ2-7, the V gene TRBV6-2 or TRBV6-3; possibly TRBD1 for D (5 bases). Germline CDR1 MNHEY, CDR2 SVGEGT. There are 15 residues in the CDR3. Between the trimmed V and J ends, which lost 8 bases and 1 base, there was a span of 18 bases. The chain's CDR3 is CASRFGQAFSYEQYF. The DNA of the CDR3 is TGTGCCAGCCGTTTCGGACAAGCCTTTTCCTACGAGCAGTACTTC.

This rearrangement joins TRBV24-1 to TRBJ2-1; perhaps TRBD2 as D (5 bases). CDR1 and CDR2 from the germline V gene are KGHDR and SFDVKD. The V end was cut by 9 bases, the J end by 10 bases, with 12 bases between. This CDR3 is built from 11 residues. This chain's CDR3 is CATGSGWEQFF. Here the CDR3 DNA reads TGTGCCACCGGATCGGGGTGGGAGCAGTTCTTC.

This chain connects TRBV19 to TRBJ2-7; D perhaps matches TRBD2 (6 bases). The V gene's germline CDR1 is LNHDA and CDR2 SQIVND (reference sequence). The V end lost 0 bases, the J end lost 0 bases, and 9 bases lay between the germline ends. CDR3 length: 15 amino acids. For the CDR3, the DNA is TGTGCCAGTAGTATAGAGCGGGGCAGCTCCTACGAGCAGTACTTC. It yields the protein CASSIERGSSYEQYF.

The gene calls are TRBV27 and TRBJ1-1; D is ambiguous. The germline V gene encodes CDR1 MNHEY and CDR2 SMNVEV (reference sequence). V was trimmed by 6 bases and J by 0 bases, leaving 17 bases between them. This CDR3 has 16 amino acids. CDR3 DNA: TGTGCCAGCAGCCCCGGAGATCGAGCCATGAACACTGAAGCTTTCTTT. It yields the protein CASSPGDRAMNTEAFF.

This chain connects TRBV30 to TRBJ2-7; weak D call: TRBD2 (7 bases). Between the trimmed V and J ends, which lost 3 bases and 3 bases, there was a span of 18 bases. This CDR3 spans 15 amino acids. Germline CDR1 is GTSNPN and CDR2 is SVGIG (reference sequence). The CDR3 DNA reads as TGTGCCTGGAGCCGGCTGAGGGGGGGGGACTACGAGCAGTACTTC. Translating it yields CAWSRLRGGDYEQYF.

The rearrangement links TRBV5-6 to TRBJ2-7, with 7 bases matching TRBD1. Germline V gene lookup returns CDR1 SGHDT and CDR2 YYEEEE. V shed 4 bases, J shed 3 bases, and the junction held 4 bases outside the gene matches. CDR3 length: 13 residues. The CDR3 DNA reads TGTGCCAGCAGCACCGGGACAGTCTACGAGCAGTACTTC. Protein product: CASSTGTVYEQYF.